This T cell receptor (beta chain) was documented in a study of CD8+CD57+ T cells in acquired aplastic anemia. The template used for profiling TCR beta VDJ and CDR3 was genomic DNA. From the reads, TCRdb called clonotypes with MiXCR, one entry per CDR3 protein. The sample comprises approximately 190,000 distinct CDR3 sequences, around 47% of which are singletons, and approximately 9.7% rests with the top ten. Patients picked for sequencing had shown CD8+CD57+ cell expansion detected by flow cytometry. None of the patients had been given any therapy when their blood was sampled. There are 16 residues in the CDR3. V gave up 2 bases and J gave up 6 bases, with 20 bases separating them. Germline lookup yields CDR1 SEHNR and CDR2 FQNEAQ (reference sequence). This clonotype showed up many times.

The chain carries TRBV7-9 and TRBJ2-7, with a weak D call TRBD2 (6 bases). Sequenced material: sorted CD4+, CD8+, or CD8+CD57+ T cells (not recorded which) from PBMCs. This clonotype originated in a human donor with aplastic anemia. The CDR3 DNA follows: TGTGCCAGCAGCTTACTCTCCCCGGGAGTCTTAGGCGAGCAGTACTTC. This encodes CASSLLSPGVLGEQYF.